This T cell receptor beta chain was sequenced for a study of cytomegalovirus exposure and HLA in healthy donors. The study, taken as a whole, reports: Most TCR sequences were seen very rarely across donors, but some public TCRs occurred in many. The investigators catalogued some 150 TCR beta chains as cytomegalovirus-associated. As confirmed in vitro, a few CMV-associated chains were specific for CMV antigens.

Produced via immunoSEQ multiplex PCR; TCRdb's table is partial and in-frame only. The table shows some 160,000 clones, with approximately 90% occurring only once. Germline assignment: CDR1 SGDLS and CDR2 YYNGEE. Trimming pared 3 bases from V and 6 bases from J, leaving 20 bases between. The CDR3 covers 16 residues. Comments on this clone: Its specificity is unknown.

Input material: PBMCs. The chain links TRBV9 to TRBJ2-3; possible D gene TRBD2, 7 bases. This clonotype was sampled from a young man in good health and CMV-seronegative. The CDR3 region has the DNA TGTGCCAGCAGCGCGGACCCTAGGGGGGGCTGGGATACGCAGTATTTT. Amino acids: CASSADPRGGWDTQYF. Drawing the rest from reference TRBV9 and TRBJ2-3, the complete variable domain is DSGVTQTPKHLITATGQRVTLRCSPRSGDLSVYWYQQSLDQGLQFLIQYYNGEERAKGNILERFSAQQFPDLHSELNLSSLELGDSALYFCASSADPRGGWDTQYFGPGTRLTVL.